The 21 T cell receptor beta chains below all came from one sample that was sequenced in a study of cytomegalovirus exposure and HLA in healthy donors. Both 60 Vbeta primers and 13 Jbeta primers went into the PCR. Assay: immunoSEQ multiplex PCR; the TCRdb copy retains only in-frame clones and omits some. Among roughly 150,000 clones listed, about four fifths were seen once. The material sequenced was PBMCs. These receptors were taken from a man in his thirties or forties in good health.

This sequence joins TRBV5-4 and TRBJ2-1; no clear D. The CDR3 has 12 amino acids. Germline V gives CDR1 SGHNT, CDR2 YYREEE (reference sequence). The V and J ends lost 4 bases and 2 bases respectively, with 4 bases between them. The CDR3 coding sequence is TGTGCCAGCAGCGAGGCCTACAATGAGCAGTTCTTC. Its translation is CASSEAYNEQFF.

J is TRBJ1-4 and V is TRBV7-9; no reliable D call. The germline V gene has CDR1 SEHNR and CDR2 FQNEAQ (reference sequence). The ends were cut back, 4 bases at V and 6 bases at J, with 6 bases in the middle. There are 12 residues in the CDR3. In nucleotides, the CDR3 is TGTGCCAGCAGCTCCCGTTATGAAAAACTGTTTTTT. This translates into CASSSRYEKLFF. Filled out from reference TRBV7-9 and TRBJ1-4, the complete variable domain reads DTGVSQNPRHKITKRGQNVTFRCDPISEHNRLYWYRQTLGQGPEFLTYFQNEAQLEKSRLLSDRFSAERPKGSFSTLEIQRTEQGDSAMYLCASSSRYEKLFFGSGTQLSVL.

The gene calls are TRBV7-8 and TRBJ1-5; no definite D call. The CDR3 has 17 residues. Germline CDR1 and CDR2: SGHVS and FQNEAQ. V gave up 5 bases and J gave up 5 bases, with 22 bases separating them. The CDR3 region is CASSPRVLGRRDQPQHF. Here the CDR3 DNA reads TGTGCCAGCAGCCCCCGTGTGCTTGGGCGTAGAGATCAGCCCCAGCATTTT. The full variable domain, rest sourced from reference TRBV7-8 and TRBJ1-5, is GAGVSQSPRYKVAKRGQDVALRCDPISGHVSLFWYQQALGQGPEFLTYFQNEAQLDKSGLPSDRFFAERPEGSVSTLKIQRTQQEDSAVYLCASSPRVLGRRDQPQHFGDGTRLSIL.

J is TRBJ1-4 and V is TRBV7-2; D is unresolved. The CDR3 sequence is 16 residues long. Germline CDR1 SGHTA, CDR2 FQGNSA. V was shortened by 5 bases and J by 0 bases, with 13 bases between the two germline ends. CDR3 sequence: CASSAGIRATNEKLFF. CDR3 sequence (DNA): TGTGCCAGCAGCGCAGGCATCCGAGCAACTAATGAAAAACTGTTTTTT.

This clone has more than one count but fewer than ten. This chain uses TRBV5-4 with TRBJ2-3, with 10 bases matching TRBD2. In germline, CDR1 is SGHNT, CDR2 YYREEE (reference sequence). This CDR3 is built from 15 residues. Germline trimming cut 0 bases from V and 6 bases from J; bases unmatched to any gene: 4. The CDR3 sequence is CASSLAASGGDTQYF. In DNA form, the CDR3 reads TGTGCCAGCAGCTTGGCGGCTAGCGGGGGCGATACGCAGTATTTT. Full variable domain (remainder filled in from reference TRBV5-4 and TRBJ2-3): ETGVTQSPTHLIKTRGQQVTLRCSSQSGHNTVSWYQQALGQGPQFIFQYYREEENGRGNFPPRFSGLQFPNYSSELNVNALELDDSALYLCASSLAASGGDTQYFGPGTRLTVL.

The chain recombines TRBV30 with TRBJ1-1; TRBD1 matches at 10 bases. This CDR3 is 16 amino acids long. V shed 3 bases and J 1 base; nucleotides not matched to a gene: 8. Germline CDR1 is GTSNPN and CDR2 is SVGIG (reference sequence). Written as DNA, the CDR3 is TGTGCCTGGAGCGACCGACAGGGGGCGAGGAACACTGAAGCTTTCTTT. Its translation: CAWSDRQGARNTEAFF.

The V gene is TRBV16, the J gene TRBJ2-7; D is possibly TRBD1 (5 bases). CDR3 size: 15 residues. CDR1 and CDR2 from the germline V gene are KGHSY and FQNENV. Deletions cut 3 bases from V and 2 bases from J, with 14 bases between. The chain's CDR3 is CASSQRPGMTYEQYF. The CDR3 DNA follows: TGTGCCAGCAGCCAGCGACCAGGGATGACCTACGAGCAGTACTTC.

The chain recombines TRBV18 with TRBJ2-1; D unresolved. CDR3 size: 15 residues. V was shortened by 2 bases and J by 10 bases, with 18 bases between the two germline ends. From germline, CDR1 is KGHSH and CDR2 LQKENI. This CDR3 is CASSPETYTIWEQFF. In nucleotides, the CDR3 is TGTGCCAGCTCACCAGAGACATATACAATATGGGAGCAGTTCTTC.

This clone was seen more than once but under ten times. The chain employs TRBV25-1 and TRBJ1-3, with D possibly TRBD1 on 6 matching bases. Germline CDR1 MGHDK, CDR2 SYGVNS. The CDR3 has 17 amino acids. Between the trimmed V and J ends, which lost 2 bases and 2 bases, there was a span of 16 bases. CDR3 DNA: TGTGCCAGCAGTGAACCGACAGGTCTTTTCCCTGGAAACACCATATATTTT. It yields the protein CASSEPTGLFPGNTIYF.

The rearrangement joins TRBV2 to TRBJ1-6; D might be TRBD1 (6 bases). The CDR3 has 14 amino acids. V was clipped by 6 bases and J by 9 bases, with 15 bases between them. The germline V gene has CDR1 SNHLY and CDR2 FYNNEI. In DNA, the CDR3 is TGTGCCAGCAGATCGACAGGTCGGGGTTCACCCCTCCACTTT. As protein: CASRSTGRGSPLHF.

The chain recombines TRBV28 with TRBJ2-5; D may be TRBD1 (6 bases). The CDR3 is 14 amino acids. In germline, CDR1 is MDHEN, CDR2 SYDVKM. Between the trimmed V and J ends, which lost 4 bases and 9 bases, there was a span of 18 bases. The CDR3 sequence: CASSYGTLPLAQYF. The DNA of the CDR3 is TGTGCCAGCAGTTACGGGACATTACCTTTGGCCCAGTACTTC.

The rearrangement links TRBV29-1 to TRBJ2-3; 11 positions match TRBD2. Germline lookup yields CDR1 SQVTM and CDR2 ANQGSEA. The CDR3 length is 15 residues. V shed 3 bases and J 2 bases; nucleotides not matched to a gene: 4. CDR3 in DNA: TGCAGCGTTGACCGACTAGCGGGGACCACAGATACGCAGTATTTT. This translates into CSVDRLAGTTDTQYF.

The CDR3 bases are TGTGCCAGCAGCCACCTGGGTAGCGGGACATCCTACAATGAGCAGTTCTTC. Its protein is CASSHLGSGTSYNEQFF. J is TRBJ2-1 and V is TRBV7-9, with 8 bases identical to TRBD2. Germline V gives CDR1 SEHNR, CDR2 FQNEAQ (reference sequence). After removal of 5 bases from V and 1 base from J, the junction contained 10 bases not matched to a gene. The CDR3 is 17 residues long.

The V and J genes are TRBV5-1 and TRBJ2-1; the D gene is possibly TRBD2 (7 bases). The CDR3 loop spans 15 amino acids. Germline V CDR1 and CDR2: SGHRS, YFSETQ. The germline V and J ends were trimmed by 2 bases and 2 bases, with 11 bases remaining between them. CDR3 region: CASSLTGTTYNEQFF. As DNA, the CDR3 is TGCGCCAGCAGCTTAACAGGGACTACCTACAATGAGCAGTTCTTC.

The chain couples TRBV13 to TRBJ2-1; D is possibly TRBD2 (5 bases). CDR3 length equals 12 residues. V dropped 5 bases and J dropped 7 bases, with 9 bases sitting between them. The germline gives CDR1 PRHDT, CDR2 FYEKMQ (reference sequence). CDR3 bases: TGTGCCAGCAGCCGGGCGGGTAATGAGCAGTTCTTC. Its translation is CASSRAGNEQFF.

J is TRBJ2-7 and V is TRBV28; D is possibly TRBD1 (5 bases). Germline V gene lookup returns CDR1 MDHEN and CDR2 SYDVKM. This CDR3 contains 16 residues. Between the trimmed V and J ends, which lost 2 bases and 1 base, there was a span of 15 bases. This CDR3 is CASSLNLQGFSYEQYF. The CDR3 DNA reads TGTGCCAGCAGTTTAAATCTCCAGGGTTTTTCCTACGAGCAGTACTTC.

This CDR3 is CSVGTASTGELFF. For the CDR3, the DNA is TGCAGCGTCGGGACAGCTTCCACCGGGGAGCTGTTTTTT. This chain joins TRBV29-1 and TRBJ2-2, with 7 bases identical to TRBD1. Germline V CDR1 and CDR2: SQVTM, ANQGSEA. With V trimmed by 6 bases and J by 4 bases, 5 bases remained unmatched. The CDR3 length is 13 residues.

The chain recombines TRBV5-1 with TRBJ1-1; the match to TRBD1 covers 10 bases. The CDR3 is 19 amino acids. Germline CDR1 reads SGHRS; CDR2 reads YFSETQ. With 3 bases clipped from V and 0 bases from J, the junction kept 14 bases outside the gene matches. DNA for the CDR3: TGCGCCAGCAGCTCAACCGGGACAGGGGTCTTGGTCATGAACACTGAAGCTTTCTTT. It yields the protein CASSSTGTGVLVMNTEAFF.

This clone was recorded once. The chain couples TRBV5-1 to TRBJ1-1, with D perhaps TRBD1 (5 bases). Trimming pared 1 base from V and 2 bases from J, leaving 12 bases between. This CDR3 region has 15 residues. Germline loops: CDR1 SGHRS, CDR2 YFSETQ. CDR3 bases: TGCGCCAGCAGCTTGCTGGCCAGGGAAAACACTGAAGCTTTCTTT. Amino acid sequence: CASSLLARENTEAFF.

The rearrangement uses TRBV27 and TRBJ1-6; 8 bases match TRBD1. The CDR3 is 16 residues long. Germline lookup yields CDR1 MNHEY and CDR2 SMNVEV (reference sequence). V was pared by 3 bases and J by 7 bases, with 8 bases of the junction left unmatched. The CDR3 loop reads CASSFQTRGPNSPLHF. The CDR3 DNA reads TGTGCCAGCAGTTTCCAAACCAGGGGGCCCAATTCACCCCTCCACTTT.

This clone has a single count. This sequence joins TRBV5-8 and TRBJ2-1; tentatively, D is TRBD2 (6 bases). Germline-derived CDR1 and CDR2 are SGHTS and YDEGEE. This CDR3 comprises 14 residues. The V end was cut by 2 bases, the J end by 2 bases, with 8 bases between. The chain's CDR3 is CASSLTGAYNEQFF. The CDR3 DNA reads as TGTGCCAGCAGCTTAACGGGGGCCTACAATGAGCAGTTCTTC.